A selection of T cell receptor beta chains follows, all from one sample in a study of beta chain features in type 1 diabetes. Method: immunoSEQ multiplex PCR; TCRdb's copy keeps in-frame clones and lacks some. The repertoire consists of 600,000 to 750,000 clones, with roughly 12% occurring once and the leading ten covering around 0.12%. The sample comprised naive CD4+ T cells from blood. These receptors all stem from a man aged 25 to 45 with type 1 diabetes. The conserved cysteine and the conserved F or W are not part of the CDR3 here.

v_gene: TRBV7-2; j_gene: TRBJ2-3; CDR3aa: ASSPQGAGTQY
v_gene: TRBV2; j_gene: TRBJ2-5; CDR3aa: ASCNDMETQY
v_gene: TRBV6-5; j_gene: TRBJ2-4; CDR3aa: ASSYSDPFQSIQY
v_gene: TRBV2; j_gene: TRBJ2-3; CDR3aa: ASKGQVTDTQY
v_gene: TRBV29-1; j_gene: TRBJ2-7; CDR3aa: SVEFGRSYEQY
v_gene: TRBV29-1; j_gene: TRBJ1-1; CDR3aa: SASTTGTGGAF
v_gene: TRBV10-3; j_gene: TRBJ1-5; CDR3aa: AIRGDLNSNQPQH
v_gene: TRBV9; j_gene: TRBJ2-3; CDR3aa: ASSVRDRITDTQY
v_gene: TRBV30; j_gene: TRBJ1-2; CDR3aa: AWLAAGTVHFA
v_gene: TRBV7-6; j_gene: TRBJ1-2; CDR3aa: ASSLVTGTAYGYT
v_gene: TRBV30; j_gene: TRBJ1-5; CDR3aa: AWTLGQGDQPQH
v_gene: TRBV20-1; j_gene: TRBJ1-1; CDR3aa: SARSRTEAF
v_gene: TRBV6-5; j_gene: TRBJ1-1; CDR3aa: ASSPRTGRTEAF
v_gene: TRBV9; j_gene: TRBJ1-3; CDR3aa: ASSDRVISGNTIY
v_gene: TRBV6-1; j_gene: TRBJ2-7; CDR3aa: ASSEGRRMGSYEQY
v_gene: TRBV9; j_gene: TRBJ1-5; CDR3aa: ASSVVAGYQPQH
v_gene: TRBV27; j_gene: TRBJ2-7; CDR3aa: ASSLRTGVSRQY
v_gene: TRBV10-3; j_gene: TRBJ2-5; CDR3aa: AISETSTRETQY
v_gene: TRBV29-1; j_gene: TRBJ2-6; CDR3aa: SGRVPGQPSGANVLT